The next 22 T cell receptor beta chains were all read from a single sample in a study of T cell changes during pregnancy in multiple sclerosis. Assay: immunoSEQ multiplex PCR; the TCRdb copy retains only in-frame clones and omits some. The table records roughly 20,000 clones, approximately 90% of them present only once. The sequencing used CD4+ T cells from peripheral blood mononuclear cells, collected in the third trimester of pregnancy. Receptors originate from a female donor with multiple sclerosis, enrolled in a pregnancy study.

As DNA, the CDR3 is TGTGCCAGCAGCTTGATCAGGGGCACAGATACGCAGTATTTT. Translated: CASSLIRGTDTQYF. The genes are TRBV5-6 and TRBJ2-3, with D possibly TRBD1 on 5 matching bases. Trimming took 1 base from V and 1 from J, leaving 7 bases between them. Germline V gives CDR1 SGHDT, CDR2 YYEEEE. The CDR3 has 14 residues.

V and J are TRBV9 and TRBJ2-1; a weak D match, TRBD1 (6 bases). V lost 2 bases, J lost 6 bases, and 9 bases lay in between. The CDR3 length is 13 residues. Per the germline V gene, CDR1 is SGDLS and CDR2 is YYNGEE. The CDR3 coding sequence is TGTGCCAGCAGCGTCCGGGACACCAATGAGCAGTTCTTC. This encodes CASSVRDTNEQFF.

Here the CDR3 reads CASSYLGEDTEAFF. The CDR3 region has the DNA TGTGCCAGCAGTTACTTGGGGGAGGACACTGAAGCTTTCTTT. J is TRBJ1-1 and V is TRBV6-6; D may be TRBD1 (5 bases). In germline, CDR1 is MNHNY, CDR2 SVGAGI (reference sequence). Deletions cut 1 base from V and 3 bases from J, with 9 bases between. This CDR3 comprises 14 residues.

The V and J genes are TRBV4-3 and TRBJ1-1; D remains ambiguous. Per germline, CDR1 LGHNA and CDR2 YSLEER. V lost 0 bases and J lost 4, with 12 bases in between. This CDR3 has 15 residues. The CDR3 sequence is CASSQDPYFFTEAFF. For the CDR3, the DNA is TGCGCCAGCAGCCAAGATCCCTATTTCTTCACTGAAGCTTTCTTT.

The gene calls are TRBV11-1 and TRBJ2-1; D is unclear. Germline CDR1 reads SGHAT; CDR2 reads FQDESV (reference sequence). CDR3 length: 13 residues. The V end lost 7 bases, the J end lost 7 bases, and 14 bases lay between the germline ends. CDR3 in DNA: TGTGCCAGCAAGCGTGAGAAAGGTAATGAGCAGTTCTTC. This sequence encodes CASKREKGNEQFF.

This chain connects TRBV7-9 to TRBJ2-5; D is unresolved. This CDR3 has 15 amino acids. Trimming removed 1 base at V and 4 bases at J, with 13 bases between. Germline CDR1 and CDR2: SEHNR and FQNEAQ (reference sequence). In DNA, the CDR3 is TGTGCCAGCAGCTTAGGGTACGGATCGGGAGAGACCCAGTACTTC. This codes for CASSLGYGSGETQYF.

This rearrangement joins TRBV19 to TRBJ2-5; D is perhaps TRBD1 (5 bases). V lost 4 bases, J lost 0 bases, and 6 bases lay in between. The V gene's germline CDR1 is LNHDA and CDR2 SQIVND (reference sequence). The CDR3 runs to 13 residues. CDR3 coding DNA: TGTGCCAGTAGTAACAGGTACCAAGAGACCCAGTACTTC. It is translated as CASSNRYQETQYF.

The chain employs TRBV21-1 and TRBJ2-1; TRBD1, the table's D call, lacks a check against the DNA. TRBV21-1 is a pseudogene locus. The CDR3 contains 15 residues. The CDR3 sequence is CASSNTDSSYNEQFF. The CDR3 coding sequence is TGTGCCAGCAGCAACACAGACAGCTCCTACAATGAGCAGTTCTTC.

This rearrangement joins TRBV9 to TRBJ2-2, with TRBD1 matching 7 bases. The ends lost 3 bases at V and 4 bases at J; junction bases unmatched: 6. The germline V gene encodes CDR1 SGDLS and CDR2 YYNGEE. This CDR3 has 15 amino acids. The CDR3 region has the DNA TGTGCCAGCAGCGCTACGGGACAGATCACCGGGGAGCTGTTTTTT. This codes for CASSATGQITGELFF.

The table lists this clone with a count of one. J is TRBJ2-4 and V is TRBV5-5, with 8 bases aligning to TRBD1. CDR1 and CDR2 from the germline V gene are SGHKS and YYEKEE (reference sequence). V shed 1 base and J 6 bases; nucleotides not matched to a gene: 3. The CDR3 has 14 residues. This CDR3 is CASSLLQGGNIQYF. The CDR3 region has the DNA TGTGCCAGCAGCTTGCTACAGGGGGGAAACATTCAGTACTTC. The complete variable domain, with remaining parts taken from reference TRBV5-5 and TRBJ2-4, reads DAGVTQSPTHLIKTRGQQVTLRCSPISGHKSVSWYQQVLGQGPQFIFQYYEKEERGRGNFPDRFSARQFPNYSSELNVNALLLGDSALYLCASSLLQGGNIQYFGAGTRLSVL.

The V gene is TRBV2, the J gene TRBJ2-1, with D tentatively TRBD2 (5 bases). V gave up 4 bases and J gave up 8 bases, with 9 bases separating them. This CDR3 region has 12 residues. The germline gives CDR1 SNHLY, CDR2 FYNNEI. In DNA form, the CDR3 reads TGTGCCAGCAGTGGGGCTAGCTATGAGCAGTTCTTC. As protein: CASSGASYEQFF.

The gene calls are TRBV5-4 and TRBJ2-1; D may be TRBD1 (6 bases). CDR1 and CDR2 (germline): SGHNT, YYREEE (reference sequence). CDR3 length equals 15 residues. Trimming took off 5 bases at V and 9 bases at J, with 21 bases between the two ends. The CDR3 DNA follows: TGTGCCAGCAGTCGAATAGGGGACAAAGGCGGTGAGCAGTTCTTC. Its translation: CASSRIGDKGGEQFF.

V is TRBV6-6 and J is TRBJ1-3; tentatively, D is TRBD1 (5 bases). Looked up from germline, CDR1 is MNHNY and CDR2 is SVGAGI (reference sequence). With 2 bases removed from V and 6 bases from J, the gap between germline ends came to 17 bases. The CDR3 is 16 amino acids. CDR3 sequence reads: CASSYPRQDTLNTIYF. In DNA, the CDR3 is TGTGCCAGCAGTTACCCCAGGCAGGACACCCTAAACACCATATATTTT.

This chain uses TRBV18 with TRBJ1-5; the match to TRBD1 covers 9 bases. The germline V gene encodes CDR1 KGHSH and CDR2 LQKENI. This CDR3 contains 14 residues. The V and J ends lost 8 bases and 4 bases, in that order; junction bases with no gene match: 6. This CDR3 is CASTAGQGNQPQHF. As DNA, the CDR3 is TGTGCCAGCACAGCCGGACAGGGGAATCAGCCCCAGCATTTT. Full variable domain (missing parts from reference TRBV18 and TRBJ1-5): NAGVMQNPRHLVRRRGQEARLRCSPMKGHSHVYWYRQLPEEGLKFMVYLQKENIIDESGMPKERFSAEFPKEGPSILRIQQVVRGDSAAYFCASTAGQGNQPQHFGDGTRLSIL.

This rearrangement joins TRBV5-4 to TRBJ2-3; D gene ambiguous. The germline gives CDR1 SGHNT, CDR2 YYREEE (reference sequence). V lost 0 bases to trimming and J lost 5 bases, with 10 bases between them. The CDR3 spans 14 residues. In nucleotides, the CDR3 is TGTGCCAGCAGCTTGGTTGGTGGCGGAGATACGCAGTATTTT. This codes for CASSLVGGGDTQYF.

The chain recombines TRBV13 with TRBJ1-1; 11 positions match TRBD1. Germline V gene sequence: CDR1 PRHDT, CDR2 FYEKMQ (reference sequence). V dropped 3 bases and J dropped 7; count of bases not matched to a gene: 16. The length of the CDR3 is 18 residues. CDR3 loop: CASSFPGTGGTTAIEAFF. The CDR3 DNA reads TGTGCCAGCAGCTTCCCCGGGACAGGGGGAACTACGGCTATTGAAGCTTTCTTT.

The V gene is TRBV5-4, the J gene TRBJ1-1, with 11 bases fitting TRBD1. Germline assignment: CDR1 SGHNT and CDR2 YYREEE (reference sequence). CDR3 length: 16 amino acids. V lost 4 bases and J lost 5; bases outside the gene matches: 10. The CDR3 nucleotides are TGTGCCAGCAGCGCCCGGGACAGGGGGAGAGGGACTGAAGCTTTCTTT. Its protein is CASSARDRGRGTEAFF.

This rearrangement joins TRBV4-1 to TRBJ2-1, with 11 bases lining up with TRBD2. The germline V gene encodes CDR1 MGHRA and CDR2 YSYEKL. The trim removed 2 bases at V and 9 bases at J, leaving 9 bases unmatched. This CDR3 comprises 16 residues. As DNA, the CDR3 is TGCGCCAGCAGCCAACCTATAGCGGGGGGGGTTTCTGAGCAGTTCTTC. This codes for CASSQPIAGGVSEQFF.

V gene TRBV19 combines with J gene TRBJ1-1, with TRBD1 as a possible D gene (6 bases). V lost 5 bases, J lost 4 bases, and 11 bases lay in between. This CDR3 has 13 residues. Germline CDR1 reads LNHDA; CDR2 reads SQIVND (reference sequence). In nucleotides, the CDR3 is TGTGCCAGTAGTTACAGGGTGCGCACTGAAGCTTTCTTT. It codes for CASSYRVRTEAFF.

The CDR3 loop reads CASRLAGASYNEQFF. The CDR3 nucleotides are TGTGCCAGCAGGTTAGCGGGGGCGTCCTACAATGAGCAGTTCTTC. J is TRBJ2-1 and V is TRBV7-3, with TRBD2 identical over 9 bases. V dropped 6 bases and J dropped 1; count of bases not matched to a gene: 4. The CDR3 has 15 residues. The germline CDR1 and CDR2 sequences are SGHTA and FQGTGA.

This rearrangement joins TRBV12-5 to TRBJ1-1, with a possible D match to TRBD1 (6 bases). The V end was cut by 7 bases, the J end by 6 bases, with 15 bases between. Per the germline V gene, CDR1 is LGHNT and CDR2 is FRNRAP. CDR3 length: 13 residues. The CDR3 loop reads CASAPLTGPEAFF. The CDR3 DNA sequence: TGTGCTAGTGCTCCTTTAACAGGGCCTGAAGCTTTCTTT.

The genes are TRBV5-1 and TRBJ2-1; 7 nucleotides agree with TRBD1. Germline CDR1 and CDR2: SGHRS and YFSETQ. J was trimmed by 5 bases and V by 4 bases; bases with no gene match: 6. The length of the CDR3 is 14 residues. CDR3 bases: TGCGCCAGCAGCCTGACAGGGACCCACAATGAGCAGTTCTTC. Its translation is CASSLTGTHNEQFF.